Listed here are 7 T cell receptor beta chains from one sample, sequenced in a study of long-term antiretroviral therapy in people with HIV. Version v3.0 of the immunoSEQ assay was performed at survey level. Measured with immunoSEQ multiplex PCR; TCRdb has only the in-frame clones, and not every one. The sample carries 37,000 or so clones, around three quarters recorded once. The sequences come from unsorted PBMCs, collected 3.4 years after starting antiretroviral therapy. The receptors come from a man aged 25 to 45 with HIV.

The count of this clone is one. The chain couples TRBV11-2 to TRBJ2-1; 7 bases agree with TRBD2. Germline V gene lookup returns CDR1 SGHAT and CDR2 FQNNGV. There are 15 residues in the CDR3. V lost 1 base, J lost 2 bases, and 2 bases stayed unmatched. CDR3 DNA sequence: TGTGCCAGCAGCTTAGCGGGAGGCCCCTACAATGAGCAGTTCTTC. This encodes CASSLAGGPYNEQFF.

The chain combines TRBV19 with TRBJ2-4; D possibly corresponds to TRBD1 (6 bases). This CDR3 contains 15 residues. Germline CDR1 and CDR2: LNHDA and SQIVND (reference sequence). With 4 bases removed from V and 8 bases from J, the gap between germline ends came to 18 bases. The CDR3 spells CASSKVDRPRDIQYF. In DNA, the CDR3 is TGTGCCAGTAGTAAGGTTGACAGGCCTCGGGACATTCAGTACTTC.

CDR3 in amino acids: CSARLGTGVNTEAFF. The CDR3 bases are TGCAGCGCCCGACTTGGGACAGGGGTGAACACTGAAGCTTTCTTT. The chain employs TRBV29-1 and TRBJ1-1; 10 bases match TRBD1. Germline V gene lookup returns CDR1 SQVTM and CDR2 ANQGSEA. Trimming removed 7 bases from V and 0 bases from J; junction bases left unmatched: 8. CDR3 length equals 15 residues.

CDR3 sequence: CASSVTGEETEAFF. The CDR3 DNA reads TGTGCCAGCAGCGTCACAGGGGAGGAGACTGAAGCTTTCTTT. V usage is TRBV9 and J usage is TRBJ1-1, with 7 bases fitting TRBD1. The V gene's germline CDR1 is SGDLS and CDR2 YYNGEE. CDR3 length: 14 amino acids. Unmatched junction bases numbered 6, after V lost 2 bases and J lost 5 bases. Complete variable domain (other parts from reference TRBV9 and TRBJ1-1): DSGVTQTPKHLITATGQRVTLRCSPRSGDLSVYWYQQSLDQGLQFLIQYYNGEERAKGNILERFSAQQFPDLHSELNLSSLELGDSALYFCASSVTGEETEAFFGQGTRLTVV.

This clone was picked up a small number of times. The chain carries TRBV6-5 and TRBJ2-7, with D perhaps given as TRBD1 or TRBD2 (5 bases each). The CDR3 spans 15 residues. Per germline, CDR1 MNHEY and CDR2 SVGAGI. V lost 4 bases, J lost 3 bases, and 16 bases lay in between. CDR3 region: CASSFGDPLVYEQYF. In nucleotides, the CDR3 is TGTGCCAGCAGTTTTGGGGACCCCCTAGTCTACGAGCAGTACTTC.

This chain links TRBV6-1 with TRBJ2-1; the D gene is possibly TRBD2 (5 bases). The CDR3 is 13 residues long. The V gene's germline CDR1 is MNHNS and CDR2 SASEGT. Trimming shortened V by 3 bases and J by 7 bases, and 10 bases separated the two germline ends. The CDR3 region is CASSDDYLNEQFF. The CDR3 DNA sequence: TGTGCCAGCAGTGATGACTATCTAAATGAGCAGTTCTTC.

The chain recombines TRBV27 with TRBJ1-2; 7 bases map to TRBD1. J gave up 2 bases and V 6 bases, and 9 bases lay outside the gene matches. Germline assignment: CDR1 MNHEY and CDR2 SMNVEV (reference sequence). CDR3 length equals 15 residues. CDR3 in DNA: TGTGCCAGCAGGGACCTCGGGACAGACAACTATGGCTACACCTTC. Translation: CASRDLGTDNYGYTF.